Listed here are 18 T cell receptor beta chains from one sample, sequenced in a study of shared clonotypes between healthy human individuals. The protocol was immunoSEQ multiplex PCR, while the TCRdb copy is restricted to in-frame clones and leaves out a portion. The data contain over 700,000 clones, over 55% of them singletons. Sequencing input: memory CD4+ T cells sorted from blood. The subset: CD45RA-negative fraction. These receptors all stem from a woman under 40 in good health.

The V and J genes are TRBV2 and TRBJ1-2, with D possibly TRBD1 on 5 matching bases. This CDR3 spans 12 amino acids. Germline V lookup: CDR1 SNHLY, CDR2 FYNNEI. Trimming shortened V by 6 bases and J by 8 bases, and 13 bases separated the two germline ends. CDR3 loop: CASRAGVPGYTF. The CDR3 DNA reads TGTGCCAGCAGGGCGGGGGTTCCAGGCTACACCTTC.

The chain is built from TRBV15 and TRBJ1-4, with D unclear. This CDR3 is 15 amino acids long. V was trimmed by 8 bases and J by 0 bases, leaving 13 bases between them. CDR1 is LNHNV, CDR2 YYDKDF, per germline (reference sequence). The CDR3 is CATSALTTTNEKLFF. The DNA for the CDR3 is TGTGCCACCTCGGCCTTGACGACAACTAATGAAAAACTGTTTTTT.

The chain uses TRBV2 and TRBJ1-1; no firm D call. V dropped 4 bases and J dropped 1 base, with 7 bases sitting between them. This CDR3 has 13 residues. From germline, CDR1 is SNHLY and CDR2 FYNNEI. CDR3 protein: CASSVQRNTEAFF. The CDR3 DNA follows: TGTGCCAGCAGTGTCCAGCGGAACACTGAAGCTTTCTTT.

The chain has TRBV29-1 and TRBJ2-5; the D gene is possibly TRBD1 (8 bases). The V end was cut by 7 bases, the J end by 5 bases, with 20 bases between. The CDR3 is 14 residues long. Germline V CDR1 and CDR2: SQVTM, ANQGSEA. The CDR3 loop is CSGFSNRGGETQYF. In DNA form, the CDR3 reads TGCAGCGGCTTTTCCAACAGGGGGGGGGAGACCCAGTACTTC.

In this sample, this clone turned up a few times. This chain links TRBV6-1 with TRBJ2-3; 7 positions agree with TRBD1. Germline V gene data show CDR1 as MNHNS and CDR2 as SASEGT. J was trimmed by 11 bases and V by 5 bases; bases with no gene match: 7. The CDR3 sequence is 12 residues long. This CDR3 reads CASSWDRGEQYF. CDR3 sequence (DNA): TGTGCCAGCAGTTGGGACAGAGGGGAGCAGTATTTT.

The chain carries TRBV27 and TRBJ2-1; TRBD2 matches at 9 bases. The CDR3 spans 16 residues. After removal of 5 bases from V and 7 bases from J, the junction contained 12 bases not matched to a gene. Per germline, CDR1 MNHEY and CDR2 SMNVEV (reference sequence). CDR3 loop: CASSPRASGIGNEQFF. CDR3 in DNA: TGTGCCAGCAGTCCCCGAGCTAGCGGGATAGGTAATGAGCAGTTCTTC.

To note about this clone: Other DNA sequences from this sample encode an identical CDR3 as well. This chain uses TRBV5-1 with TRBJ1-3; D is possibly TRBD1 (5 bases). CDR1 and CDR2 (germline): SGHRS, YFSETQ. This CDR3 spans 14 amino acids. V gave up 5 bases and J gave up 3 bases, with 12 bases separating them. The CDR3 DNA is TGCGCCAGCAGTCCCGGGACGGATGGAAACACCATATATTTT. Translated: CASSPGTDGNTIYF.

V is TRBV6-1 and J is TRBJ2-2; the D gene is possibly TRBD2 (7 bases). Deletions cut 2 bases from V and 4 bases from J, with 14 bases between. In germline, CDR1 is MNHNS, CDR2 SASEGT. There are 16 residues in the CDR3. CDR3 in DNA: TGTGCCAGCAGTGAAAAGGGGGGGAGAATCACCGGGGAGCTGTTTTTT. This translates into CASSEKGGRITGELFF.

This chain joins TRBV6-1 and TRBJ2-7; TRBD1 aligns across 9 bases. Trimming at V came to 1 base and at J to 3 bases, leaving 7 bases not matched to a gene. The CDR3 spans 16 residues. The germline V gene has CDR1 MNHNS and CDR2 SASEGT. CDR3 DNA sequence: TGTGCCAGCAGTGAAGAGGAGGGACAGGGTCACTACGAGCAGTACTTC. Protein product: CASSEEEGQGHYEQYF.

The V call is TRBV28, the J call TRBJ2-7; 7 nucleotides align to TRBD2. This CDR3 comprises 17 residues. V was pared by 3 bases and J by 2 bases, with 13 bases of the junction left unmatched. Germline CDR1 reads MDHEN; CDR2 reads SYDVKM. As DNA, the CDR3 is TGTGCCAGCAGTTTGGTCCGGGTAGCGGGCAACGCCTACGAGCAGTACTTC. It translates to CASSLVRVAGNAYEQYF.

This clone was seen more than once but under ten times. The genes are TRBV9 and TRBJ2-7, with D unresolved. The V end lost 2 bases, the J end lost 0 bases, and 9 bases lay between the germline ends. CDR3 length: 14 residues. Germline CDR1 reads SGDLS; CDR2 reads YYNGEE. The CDR3 DNA is TGTGCCAGCAGCGTCTCGTGGGACTCCTACGAGCAGTACTTC. Translating it yields CASSVSWDSYEQYF.

This chain joins TRBV28 and TRBJ1-2, with 9 bases lining up with TRBD1. CDR1 and CDR2 (germline): MDHEN, SYDVKM. The CDR3 is made up of 15 amino acids. The V and J ends lost 4 bases and 5 bases, in that order; junction bases with no gene match: 8. The CDR3 region has the DNA TGTGCCAGCAGTTCTACAGGGGGCAAGGAGTATGGCTACACCTTC. Translated: CASSSTGGKEYGYTF.

The chain carries TRBV4-1 and TRBJ2-1, with D perhaps matching TRBD2 (5 bases). V lost 4 bases and J lost 0, with 13 bases in between. The CDR3 has 16 residues. CDR1 is MGHRA and CDR2 is YSYEKL in the germline V gene. The CDR3 protein is CASSPADYSSYNEQFF. CDR3 DNA sequence: TGCGCCAGCAGCCCAGCCGACTATAGCTCCTACAATGAGCAGTTCTTC.

A note on this clone: At one end the junction does not follow the germline gene, possibly because of a read error. The chain carries TRBV19 and TRBJ2-7; 7 nucleotides match TRBD2. Looked up from germline, CDR1 is LNHDA and CDR2 is SQIVND (reference sequence). The CDR3 covers 13 residues. The chain's CDR3 is CASNTQLGREPNF. The CDR3 bases are TGTGCCAGTAACACACAGTTGGGGAGGGAGCCCAACTTC.

The chain has TRBV7-9 and TRBJ1-5; a weak D match, TRBD1 (6 bases). The V gene lost 1 base and the J gene lost 7 bases, with 20 bases spanning the gap. The CDR3 extends over 17 amino acids. Germline V gives CDR1 SEHNR, CDR2 FQNEAQ (reference sequence). CDR3 sequence reads: CASSLVPPQGGMQPQHF. The DNA for the CDR3 is TGTGCCAGCAGCTTAGTTCCCCCGCAAGGGGGTATGCAGCCCCAGCATTTT.

V gene TRBV7-8 combines with J gene TRBJ2-1; possibly TRBD1 for D (6 bases). The germline V and J ends were trimmed by 4 bases and 3 bases, with 13 bases remaining between them. The germline V gene has CDR1 SGHVS and CDR2 FQNEAQ. The CDR3 sequence is 15 residues long. The CDR3 sequence: CASSSTGTVYNEQFF. CDR3 nucleotides: TGTGCCAGCAGCTCCACAGGGACCGTCTACAATGAGCAGTTCTTC.

This clone turned up a few times. Here the CDR3 DNA reads TGCGCCAGCAGCTTGGTAGGCGATTATGAAGCTTTCTTT. This sequence encodes CASSLVGDYEAFF. The chain carries TRBV5-1 and TRBJ1-1; D is unclear. The CDR3 is 13 residues long. Per the germline V gene, CDR1 is SGHRS and CDR2 is YFSETQ. V lost 0 bases and J 7 bases, leaving 10 bases between the germline ends.

This clone was seen just once. The rearrangement uses TRBV5-6 and TRBJ1-3; D is uncertain. CDR3 length: 14 residues. V was trimmed by 2 bases and J by 2 bases, leaving 8 bases between them. In germline, CDR1 is SGHDT, CDR2 YYEEEE. The CDR3, as DNA: TGTGCCAGCAGCTTAATCGGGGCTGGAAACACCATATATTTT. Translation: CASSLIGAGNTIYF.